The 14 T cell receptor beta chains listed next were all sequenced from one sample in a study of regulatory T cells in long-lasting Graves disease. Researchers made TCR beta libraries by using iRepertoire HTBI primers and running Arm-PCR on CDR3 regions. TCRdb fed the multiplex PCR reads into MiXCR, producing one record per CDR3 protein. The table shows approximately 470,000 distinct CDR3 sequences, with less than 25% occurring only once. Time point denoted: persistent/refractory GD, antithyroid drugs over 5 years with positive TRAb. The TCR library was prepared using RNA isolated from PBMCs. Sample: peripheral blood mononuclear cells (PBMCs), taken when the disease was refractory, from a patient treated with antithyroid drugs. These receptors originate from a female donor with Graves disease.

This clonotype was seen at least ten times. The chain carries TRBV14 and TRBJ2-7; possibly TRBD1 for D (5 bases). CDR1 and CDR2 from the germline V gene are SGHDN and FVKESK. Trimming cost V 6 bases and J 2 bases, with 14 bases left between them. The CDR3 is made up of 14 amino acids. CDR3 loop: CASSPTQGPYEQYF. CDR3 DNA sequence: TGTGCCAGCAGTCCGACGCAGGGCCCCTACGAGCAGTACTTC.

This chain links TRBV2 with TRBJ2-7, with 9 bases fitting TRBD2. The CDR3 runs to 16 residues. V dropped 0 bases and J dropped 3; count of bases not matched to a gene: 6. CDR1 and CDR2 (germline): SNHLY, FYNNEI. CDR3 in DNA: TGTGCCAGCAGTGAAGCTAGCGGGAGTCTATTCTACGAGCAGTACTTC. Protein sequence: CASSEASGSLFYEQYF.

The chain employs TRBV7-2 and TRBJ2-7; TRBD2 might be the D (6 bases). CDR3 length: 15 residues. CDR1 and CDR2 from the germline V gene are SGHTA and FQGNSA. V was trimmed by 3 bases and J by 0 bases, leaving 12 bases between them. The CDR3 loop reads CASSFLPGSSYEQYF. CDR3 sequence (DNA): TGTGCCAGCAGCTTTCTTCCCGGGAGCTCCTACGAGCAGTACTTC.

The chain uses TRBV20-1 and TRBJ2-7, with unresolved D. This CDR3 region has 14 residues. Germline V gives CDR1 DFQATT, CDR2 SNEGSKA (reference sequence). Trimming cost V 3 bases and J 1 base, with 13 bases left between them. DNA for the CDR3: TGCAGTGCTAGGCTTCTAAGAAGGTCCTACGAGCAGTACTTC. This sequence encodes CSARLLRRSYEQYF.

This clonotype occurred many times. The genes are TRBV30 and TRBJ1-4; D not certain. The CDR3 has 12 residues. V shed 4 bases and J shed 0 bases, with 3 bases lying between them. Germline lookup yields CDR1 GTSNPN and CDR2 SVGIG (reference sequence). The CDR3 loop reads CAWKSTNEKLFF. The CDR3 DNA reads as TGTGCCTGGAAATCAACTAATGAAAAACTGTTTTTT.

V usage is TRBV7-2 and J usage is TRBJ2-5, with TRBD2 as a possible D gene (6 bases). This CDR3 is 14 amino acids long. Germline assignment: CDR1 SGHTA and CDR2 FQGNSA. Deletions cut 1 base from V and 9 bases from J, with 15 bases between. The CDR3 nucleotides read TGTGCCAGCAGCTTAGATGGCGGATGGGGGGCCCAGTACTTC. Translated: CASSLDGGWGAQYF.

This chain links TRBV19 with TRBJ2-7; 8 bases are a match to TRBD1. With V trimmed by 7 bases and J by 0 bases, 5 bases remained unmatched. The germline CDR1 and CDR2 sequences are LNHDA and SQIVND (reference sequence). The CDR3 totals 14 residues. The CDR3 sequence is CASTPGQDSYEQYF. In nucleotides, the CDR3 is TGTGCCAGTACCCCGGGACAGGACTCCTACGAGCAGTACTTC.

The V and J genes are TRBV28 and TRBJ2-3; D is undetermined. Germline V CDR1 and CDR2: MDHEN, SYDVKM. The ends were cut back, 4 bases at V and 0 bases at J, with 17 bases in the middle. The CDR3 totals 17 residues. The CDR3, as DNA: TGTGCCAGCAGTTCGCAAGACACGTACGATAGCACAGATACGCAGTATTTT. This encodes CASSSQDTYDSTDTQYF.

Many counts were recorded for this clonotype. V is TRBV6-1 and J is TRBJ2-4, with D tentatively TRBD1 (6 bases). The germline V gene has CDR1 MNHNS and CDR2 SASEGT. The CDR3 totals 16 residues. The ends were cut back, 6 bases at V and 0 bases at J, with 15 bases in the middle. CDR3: CASSLQRTVAKNIQYF. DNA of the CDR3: TGTGCCAGCAGCTTACAGCGGACAGTAGCCAAAAACATTCAGTACTTC.

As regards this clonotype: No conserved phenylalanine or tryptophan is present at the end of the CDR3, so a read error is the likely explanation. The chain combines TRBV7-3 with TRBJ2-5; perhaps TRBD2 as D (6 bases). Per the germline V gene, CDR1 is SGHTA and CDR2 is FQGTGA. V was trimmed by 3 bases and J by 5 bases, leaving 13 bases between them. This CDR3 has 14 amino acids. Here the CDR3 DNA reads TGTGCCAGCAGCTTGACCGGGAGCGGGGAGACCCAGTACCTC. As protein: CASSLTGSGETQYL.

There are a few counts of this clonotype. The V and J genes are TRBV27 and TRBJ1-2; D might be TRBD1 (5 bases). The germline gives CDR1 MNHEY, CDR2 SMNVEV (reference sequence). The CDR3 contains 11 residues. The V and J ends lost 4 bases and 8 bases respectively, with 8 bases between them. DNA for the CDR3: TGTGCCAGCAGTTACAGGCTGGGCTACACCTTC. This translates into CASSYRLGYTF.

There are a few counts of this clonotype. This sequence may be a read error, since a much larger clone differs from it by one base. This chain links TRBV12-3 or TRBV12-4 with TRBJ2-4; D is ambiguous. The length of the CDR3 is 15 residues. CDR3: CTSSLMGLEKNIQYF. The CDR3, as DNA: TGTACCAGCAGTTTGATGGGGTTAGAAAAAAACATTCAGTACTTC.

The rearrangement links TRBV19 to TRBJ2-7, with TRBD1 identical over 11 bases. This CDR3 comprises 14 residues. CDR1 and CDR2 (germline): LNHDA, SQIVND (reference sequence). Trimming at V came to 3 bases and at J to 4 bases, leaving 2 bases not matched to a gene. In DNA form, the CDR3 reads TGTGCCAGTAGTATCGGGACAGGGGGTTACGAGCAGTACTTC. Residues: CASSIGTGGYEQYF.

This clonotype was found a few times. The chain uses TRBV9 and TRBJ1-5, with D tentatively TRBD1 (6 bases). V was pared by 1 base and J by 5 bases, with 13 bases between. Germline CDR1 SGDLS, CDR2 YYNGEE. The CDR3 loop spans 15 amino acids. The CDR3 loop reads CASSVLGTPYQPQHF. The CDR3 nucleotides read TGTGCCAGCAGCGTACTTGGGACACCCTATCAGCCCCAGCATTTT.